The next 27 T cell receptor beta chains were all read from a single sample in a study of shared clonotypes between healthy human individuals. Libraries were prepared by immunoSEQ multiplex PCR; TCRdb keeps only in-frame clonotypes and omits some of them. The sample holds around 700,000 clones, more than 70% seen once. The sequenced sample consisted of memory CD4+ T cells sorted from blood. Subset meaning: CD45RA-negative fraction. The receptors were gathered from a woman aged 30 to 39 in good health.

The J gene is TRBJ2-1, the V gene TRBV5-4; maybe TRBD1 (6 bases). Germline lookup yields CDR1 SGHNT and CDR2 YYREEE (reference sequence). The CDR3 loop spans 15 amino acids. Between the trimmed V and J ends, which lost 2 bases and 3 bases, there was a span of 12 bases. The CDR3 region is CASSLGRQDYNEQFF. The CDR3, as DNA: TGTGCCAGCAGCTTAGGAAGACAGGACTACAATGAGCAGTTCTTC.

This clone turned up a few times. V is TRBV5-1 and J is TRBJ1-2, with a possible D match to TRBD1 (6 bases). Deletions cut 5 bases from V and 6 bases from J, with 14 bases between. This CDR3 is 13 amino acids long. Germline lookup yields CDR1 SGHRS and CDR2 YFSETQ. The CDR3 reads CASSREGGNGYTF. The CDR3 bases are TGCGCCAGCAGTCGGGAAGGGGGGAATGGCTACACCTTC. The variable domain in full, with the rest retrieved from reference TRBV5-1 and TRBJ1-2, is KAGVTQTPRYLIKTRGQQVTLSCSPISGHRSVSWYQQTPGQGLQFLFEYFSETQRNKGNFPGRFSGRQFSNSRSEMNVSTLELGDSALYLCASSREGGNGYTFGSGTRLTVV.

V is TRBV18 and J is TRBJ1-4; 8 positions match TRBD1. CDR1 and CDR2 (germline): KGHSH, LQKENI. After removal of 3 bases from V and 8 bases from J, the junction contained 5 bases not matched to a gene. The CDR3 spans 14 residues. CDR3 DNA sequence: TGTGCCAGCTCACCGGACAGGGTCGGAGAAAAACTGTTTTTT. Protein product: CASSPDRVGEKLFF.

The CDR3 bases are TGTGCCAGCAGTGATGGCCCCCGGGCGGGTGAAAAACTGTTTTTT. The encoded protein is CASSDGPRAGEKLFF. V gene TRBV2 combines with J gene TRBJ1-4; no clear D gene. This CDR3 contains 15 residues. CDR1 is SNHLY and CDR2 is FYNNEI in the germline V gene. Deletions cut 3 bases from V and 7 bases from J, with 15 bases between.

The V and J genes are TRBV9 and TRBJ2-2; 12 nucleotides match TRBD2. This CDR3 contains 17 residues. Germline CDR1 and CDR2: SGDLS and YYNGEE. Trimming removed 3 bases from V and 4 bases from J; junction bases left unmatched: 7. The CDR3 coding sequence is TGTGCCAGCAGCGAGAAACTAGCGGGAGGTGGCACCGGGGAGCTGTTTTTT. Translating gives CASSEKLAGGGTGELFF.

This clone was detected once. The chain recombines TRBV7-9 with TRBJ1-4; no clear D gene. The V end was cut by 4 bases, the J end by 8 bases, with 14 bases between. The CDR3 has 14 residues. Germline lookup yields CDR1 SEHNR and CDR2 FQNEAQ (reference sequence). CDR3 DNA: TGTGCCAGCAGCTCGACCATCCGGTGGGAAAAACTGTTTTTT. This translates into CASSSTIRWEKLFF.

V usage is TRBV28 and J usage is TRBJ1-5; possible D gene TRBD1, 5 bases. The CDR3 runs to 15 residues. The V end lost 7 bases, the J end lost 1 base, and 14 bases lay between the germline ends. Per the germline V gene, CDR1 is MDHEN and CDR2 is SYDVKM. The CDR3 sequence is CASIPSEGSNQPQHF. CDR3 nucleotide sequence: TGTGCCAGCATCCCTTCAGAGGGGAGCAATCAGCCCCAGCATTTT. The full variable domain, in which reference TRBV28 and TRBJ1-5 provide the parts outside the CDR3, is DVKVTQSSRYLVKRTGEKVFLECVQDMDHENMFWYRQDPGLGLRLIYFSYDVKMKEKGDIPEGYSVSREKKERFSLILESASTNQTSMYLCASIPSEGSNQPQHFGDGTRLSIL.

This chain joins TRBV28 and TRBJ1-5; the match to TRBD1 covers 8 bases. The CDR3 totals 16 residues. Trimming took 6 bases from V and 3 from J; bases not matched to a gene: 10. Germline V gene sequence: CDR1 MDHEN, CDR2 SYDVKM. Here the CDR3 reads CASSPRTGGDNQPQHF. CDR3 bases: TGTGCCAGCAGCCCCAGAACAGGGGGTGACAATCAGCCCCAGCATTTT. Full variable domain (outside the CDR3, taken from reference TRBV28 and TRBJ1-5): DVKVTQSSRYLVKRTGEKVFLECVQDMDHENMFWYRQDPGLGLRLIYFSYDVKMKEKGDIPEGYSVSREKKERFSLILESASTNQTSMYLCASSPRTGGDNQPQHFGDGTRLSIL.

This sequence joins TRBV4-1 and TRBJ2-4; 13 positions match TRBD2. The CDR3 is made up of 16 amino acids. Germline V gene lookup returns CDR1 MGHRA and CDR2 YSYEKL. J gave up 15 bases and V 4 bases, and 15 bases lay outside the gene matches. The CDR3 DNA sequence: TGCGCCAGCAGCCTCGATGTACAGGGACTAGCGGGAAGGTTGTACTTC. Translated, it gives CASSLDVQGLAGRLYF.

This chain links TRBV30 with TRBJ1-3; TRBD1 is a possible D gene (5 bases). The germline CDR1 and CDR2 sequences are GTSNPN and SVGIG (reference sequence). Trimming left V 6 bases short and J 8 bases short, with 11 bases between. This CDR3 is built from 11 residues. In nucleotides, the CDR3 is TGTGCCTGCCGACCGGGGGACACCATATATTTT. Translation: CACRPGDTIYF.

DNA of the CDR3: TGCGCCAGCAGCTTGACACTAGGTCCAGATACGCAGTATTTT. Its protein is CASSLTLGPDTQYF. The V and J genes are TRBV5-1 and TRBJ2-3, with a possible D match to TRBD2 (5 bases). Germline lookup yields CDR1 SGHRS and CDR2 YFSETQ. Between the trimmed V and J ends, which lost 1 base and 4 bases, there was a span of 10 bases. CDR3 length equals 14 residues.

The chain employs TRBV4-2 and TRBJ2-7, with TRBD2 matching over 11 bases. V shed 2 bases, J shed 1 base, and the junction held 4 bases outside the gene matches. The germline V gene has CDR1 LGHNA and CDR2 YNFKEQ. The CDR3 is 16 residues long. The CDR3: CASSQMGTSGSYEQYF. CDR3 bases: TGTGCCAGCAGCCAAATGGGGACTAGCGGTTCCTACGAGCAGTACTTC.

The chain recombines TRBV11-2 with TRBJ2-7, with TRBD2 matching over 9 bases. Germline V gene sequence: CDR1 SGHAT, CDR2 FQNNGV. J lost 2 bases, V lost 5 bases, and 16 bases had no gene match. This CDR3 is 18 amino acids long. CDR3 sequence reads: CASSRKSLLAGGPYEQYF. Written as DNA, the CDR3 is TGTGCCAGCAGCAGAAAGTCTCTCCTCGCGGGAGGGCCCTACGAGCAGTACTTC.

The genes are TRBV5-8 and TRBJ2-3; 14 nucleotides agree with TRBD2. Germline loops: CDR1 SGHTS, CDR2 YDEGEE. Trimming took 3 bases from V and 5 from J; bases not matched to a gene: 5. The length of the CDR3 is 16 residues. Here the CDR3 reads CASSYGTSGRKDTQYF. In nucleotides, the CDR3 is TGTGCCAGCAGCTATGGGACTAGCGGGAGAAAAGATACGCAGTATTTT.

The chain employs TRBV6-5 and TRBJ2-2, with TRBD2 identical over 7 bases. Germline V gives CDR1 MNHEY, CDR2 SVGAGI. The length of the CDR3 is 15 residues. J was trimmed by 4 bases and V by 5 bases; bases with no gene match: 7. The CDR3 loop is CASSVRELSTGELFF. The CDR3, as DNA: TGTGCCAGCAGTGTGCGGGAGCTGTCCACCGGGGAGCTGTTTTTT.

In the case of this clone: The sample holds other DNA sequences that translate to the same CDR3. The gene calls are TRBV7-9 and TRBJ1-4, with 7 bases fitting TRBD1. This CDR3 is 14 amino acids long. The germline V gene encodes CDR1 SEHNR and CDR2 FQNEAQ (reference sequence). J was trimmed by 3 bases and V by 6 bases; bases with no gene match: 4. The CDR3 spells CASSPGTANEKLFF. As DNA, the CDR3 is TGTGCCAGCAGTCCCGGGACAGCTAATGAAAAACTGTTTTTT. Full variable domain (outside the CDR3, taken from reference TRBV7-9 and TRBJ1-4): DTGVSQNPRHKITKRGQNVTFRCDPISEHNRLYWYRQTLGQGPEFLTYFQNEAQLEKSRLLSDRFSAERPKGSFSTLEIQRTEQGDSAMYLCASSPGTANEKLFFGSGTQLSVL.

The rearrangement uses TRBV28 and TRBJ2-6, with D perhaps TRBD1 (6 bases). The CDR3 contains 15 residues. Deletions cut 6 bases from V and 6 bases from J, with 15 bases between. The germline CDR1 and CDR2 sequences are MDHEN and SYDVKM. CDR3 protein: CASRNTGPSANVLTF. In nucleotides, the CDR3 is TGTGCCAGCAGAAATACAGGGCCCTCGGCCAACGTCCTGACTTTC. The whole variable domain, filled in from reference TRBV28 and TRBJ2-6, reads DVKVTQSSRYLVKRTGEKVFLECVQDMDHENMFWYRQDPGLGLRLIYFSYDVKMKEKGDIPEGYSVSREKKERFSLILESASTNQTSMYLCASRNTGPSANVLTFGAGSRLTVL.

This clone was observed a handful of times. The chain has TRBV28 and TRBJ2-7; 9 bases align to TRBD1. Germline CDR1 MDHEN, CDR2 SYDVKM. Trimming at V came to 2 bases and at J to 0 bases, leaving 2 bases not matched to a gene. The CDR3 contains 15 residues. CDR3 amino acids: CASSLTTGGSYEQYF. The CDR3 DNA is TGTGCCAGCAGTTTAACGACAGGGGGCTCCTACGAGCAGTACTTC.

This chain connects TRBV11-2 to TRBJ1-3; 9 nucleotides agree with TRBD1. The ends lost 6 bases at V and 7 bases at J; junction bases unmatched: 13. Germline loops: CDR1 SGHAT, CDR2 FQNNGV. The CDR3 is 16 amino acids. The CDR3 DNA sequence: TGTGCCAGCAGTAGACAGGGGGTAGCGACGCGTAACACCATATATTTT. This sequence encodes CASSRQGVATRNTIYF.

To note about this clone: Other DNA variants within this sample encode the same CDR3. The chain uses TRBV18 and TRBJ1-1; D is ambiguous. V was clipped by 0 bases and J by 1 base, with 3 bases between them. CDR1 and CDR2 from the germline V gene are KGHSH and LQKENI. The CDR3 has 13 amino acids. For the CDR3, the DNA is TGTGCCAGCTCACCACCCCAGAACACTGAAGCTTTCTTT. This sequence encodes CASSPPQNTEAFF.

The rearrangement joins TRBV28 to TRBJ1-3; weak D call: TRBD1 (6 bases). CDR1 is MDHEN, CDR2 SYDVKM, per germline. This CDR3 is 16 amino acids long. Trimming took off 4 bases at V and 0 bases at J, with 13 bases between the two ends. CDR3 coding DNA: TGTGCCAGCAGTTCGCTACAGGGTCTCTCTGGAAACACCATATATTTT. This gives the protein CASSSLQGLSGNTIYF.

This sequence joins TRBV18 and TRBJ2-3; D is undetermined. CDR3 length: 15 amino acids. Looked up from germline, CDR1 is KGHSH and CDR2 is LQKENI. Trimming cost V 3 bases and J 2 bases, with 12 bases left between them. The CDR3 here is CASSPNYLNTDTQYF. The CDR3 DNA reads TGTGCCAGCTCACCGAACTACCTAAACACAGATACGCAGTATTTT. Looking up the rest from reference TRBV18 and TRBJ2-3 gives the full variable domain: NAGVMQNPRHLVRRRGQEARLRCSPMKGHSHVYWYRQLPEEGLKFMVYLQKENIIDESGMPKERFSAEFPKEGPSILRIQQVVRGDSAAYFCASSPNYLNTDTQYFGPGTRLTVL.

CDR3 nucleotides: TGTGCCAGCAGCTTACCTCCGGGCTATGAGCAGTTCTTC. This gives the protein CASSLPPGYEQFF. The chain links TRBV11-2 to TRBJ2-1; no clear D gene. V lost 2 bases, J lost 8 bases, and 10 bases lay in between. This CDR3 is 13 amino acids long. Germline CDR1 reads SGHAT; CDR2 reads FQNNGV. The complete variable domain, with remaining parts taken from reference TRBV11-2 and TRBJ2-1, reads EAGVAQSPRYKIIEKRQSVAFWCNPISGHATLYWYQQILGQGPKLLIQFQNNGVVDDSQLPKDRFSAERLKGVDSTLKIQPAKLEDSAVYLCASSLPPGYEQFFGPGTRLTVL.

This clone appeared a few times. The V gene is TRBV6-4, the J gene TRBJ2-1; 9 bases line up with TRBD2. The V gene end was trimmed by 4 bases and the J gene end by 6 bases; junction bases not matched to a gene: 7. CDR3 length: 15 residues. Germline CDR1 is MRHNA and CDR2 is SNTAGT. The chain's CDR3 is CASSAMAGGSNEQFF. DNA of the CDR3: TGTGCCAGCAGTGCCATGGCGGGAGGGTCCAATGAGCAGTTCTTC.

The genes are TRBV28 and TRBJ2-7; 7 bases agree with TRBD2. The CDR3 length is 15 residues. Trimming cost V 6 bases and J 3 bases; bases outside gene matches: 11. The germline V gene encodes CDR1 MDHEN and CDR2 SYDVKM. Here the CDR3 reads CASRQSGEQNYEQYF. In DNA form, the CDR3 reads TGTGCCAGCAGGCAAAGCGGGGAGCAAAACTACGAGCAGTACTTC.

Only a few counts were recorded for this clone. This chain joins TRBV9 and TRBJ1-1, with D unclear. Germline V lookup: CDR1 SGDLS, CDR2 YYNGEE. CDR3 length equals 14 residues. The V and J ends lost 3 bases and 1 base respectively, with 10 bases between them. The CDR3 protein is CASSGVGPNTEAFF. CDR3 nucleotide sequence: TGTGCCAGCAGCGGGGTAGGGCCGAACACTGAAGCTTTCTTT.

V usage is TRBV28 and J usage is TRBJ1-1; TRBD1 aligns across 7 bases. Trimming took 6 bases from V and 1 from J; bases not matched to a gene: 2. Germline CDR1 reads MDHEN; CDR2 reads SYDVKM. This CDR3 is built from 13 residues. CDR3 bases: TGTGCCAGCAGCGGACAGGAGAACACTGAAGCTTTCTTT. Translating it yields CASSGQENTEAFF.